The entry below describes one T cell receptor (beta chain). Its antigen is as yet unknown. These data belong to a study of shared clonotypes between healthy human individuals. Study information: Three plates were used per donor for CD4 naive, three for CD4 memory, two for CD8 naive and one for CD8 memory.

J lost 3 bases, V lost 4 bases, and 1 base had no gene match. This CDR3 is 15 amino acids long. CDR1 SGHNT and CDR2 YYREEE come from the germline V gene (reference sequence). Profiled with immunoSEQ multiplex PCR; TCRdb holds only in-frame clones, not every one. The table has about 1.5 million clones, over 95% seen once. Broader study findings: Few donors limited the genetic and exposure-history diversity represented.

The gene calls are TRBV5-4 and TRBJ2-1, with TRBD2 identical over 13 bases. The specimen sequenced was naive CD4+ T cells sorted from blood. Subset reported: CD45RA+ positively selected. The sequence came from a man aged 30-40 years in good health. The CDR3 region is CASSRTSGSYNEQFF. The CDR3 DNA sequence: TGTGCCAGCAGCCGGACTAGCGGGAGCTACAATGAGCAGTTCTTC.